This TCR beta chain was found in a study of identical twins listed by TCRdb under 2016. The study in broad terms: To test whether fetal clonotypes persist, the study used deep sequencing on TCR alpha and beta repertoires from monozygotic twins, unrelated adults of various ages, and cord blood. To rule out contamination, the twin experiments were replicated at different times with different library preparation protocols. Here is what the overall study found, with its caveats: In monozygotic twins, out-of-frame TCR alpha sharing was systematically underestimated by recombination models, although the models agreed with sharing between unrelated individuals. Compared with coincidental sharing between unrelated individuals, out-of-frame TCR alpha sequences shared between twins showed an excess of sequences with low generation probability. Fewer insertions were carried by abundant cord blood beta clonotypes; a weaker similar trend was observed in young adult naive repertoires, while no such trend was observed in memory repertoires. Invariant T cells such as MAIT and iNKT could partly confound zero-insertion analyses, though diverse VJ usage argued against this for most clonotypes. The excess sharing between twins in beta out-of-frame sequences was weaker because fewer shared sequences reduced the signal-to-noise ratio. Because the same donors could not be followed over many years, the conclusions relied on cross-sectional statistical analysis.

Including cysteine and phenylalanine, the CDR3 has 12 amino acids. Only the CDR3 DNA stays, 36 bases, in frame from base 1. Ends trimmed: V by 6 bases, J by 7 bases; bases unmatched to a gene: 6. This clonotype was seen a handful of times. Its cognate antigen has yet to be identified. Qualities for individual bases were not recorded, and no much larger clone is one base off. Receptor amplification or capture employed 5' RACE. TCRdb records Illumina HiSeq 2000 as the sequencer. A universal primer binding site was added through template switching, and the final cDNA carried a unique molecular identifier so that TCR cDNA molecules could be counted accurately. Specific primers in the conserved constant-segment region were used to synthesize first-strand cDNA for the TCR alpha and beta chains. To control for contamination, every cDNA library was double barcoded, receiving both a SMART-Mk sample barcode and Illumina barcodes. TruSeq adapter sequences along with Illumina sample barcodes were introduced in two successive PCR steps. Sequencing of the TCR alpha and beta cDNA libraries was done on the Illumina HiSeq platform using custom primers. In the original analysis: Unique molecular identifiers were extracted from raw reads with MiGEC, and CDR3 positions were determined with MiXCR. For each individual, recombination models were inferred using an EM algorithm with the repgenHMM and IGoR tools. The analysis of shared clonotypes was done with the tcR package in R, with sharing normalized by the product of cloneset sizes. Out-of-frame nonproductive sequences were analyzed to study raw recombination free of thymic and clonal selection effects. Starting from the raw public reads, TCRdb applied fastp trimming at Q25, assembled clones with MiXCR and retained in-frame beta chains. Identical CDR3 protein sequences are pooled into one entry, listed with their most common genes and DNA. For this entry, the V and J calls and clone size follow TCRdb and not the study's own pipeline. This sample holds approximately 210,000 distinct CDR3 sequences; roughly 15% were observed only once. The ten largest make up 35% to 50% of the sample.

Every donor in the study was a healthy Caucasian. The twin cohort consisted of three pairs of female monozygotic twins, all aged roughly 18 to 29 years. CD4+ and CD8+ T cell populations were isolated with positive isolation kits from Invitrogen. These data were also filed under a second study, of T cells expressing NK-cell markers. Per that second paper: TCR beta-chain repertoires were profiled in sorted CD3+CD56+NKG2C+, CD3+CD56+NKG2C- and CD3+CD56-NKG2C+ T-cell subsets from eight donors. Among the eight sequenced donors, only one was HCMV-seronegative, while the other seven were HCMV-seropositive. To restrict sorting to alphabetaTCR-expressing T cells, an anti-gammadeltaTCR antibody was added in several experiments. In six donors, the dominant CD3+CD56+NKG2C+ clonotypes ranked among the top 10 CD8+ clonotypes, making up roughly 1.0-8% of CD8+ T cells. Those dominant clonotypes were again the most abundant among CD3+CD56-NKG2C+ cells in a few donors, at about 28.3-65%. Whether the expanded NKG2C-expressing T cell clones were specific for HCMV antigens was left unclear. The eight sequenced donors were randomly selected healthy volunteers, three men and five women. A commercial ELISA kit detecting HCMV-specific IgG in serum was used to determine HCMV serostatus. MIGEC handled demultiplexing of the reads and grouping by UMI, while MiTCR was used to assemble and quantify clonotypes. Only TCR cDNA sequences supported by at least two reads were kept to exclude erroneous sequences. The tcR package was used for downstream repertoire analysis, and clonotypes were matched across fractions by CDR3 nucleotide sequence plus V segment. VDJmatch was used to annotate antigen specificity against VDJdb, with one amino acid substitution in CDR3 permitted.

This sequence was found in a woman younger than 35 in good health. The rearranged segments are TRBV12-3 or TRBV12-4 and TRBJ2-7; 7 central nucleotides agree with TRBD1. The sample consisted of CD8+ T cells sorted from blood. The CDR3 protein is CASSRTGLEQYF. The nucleotides read TGTGCCAGCAGCAGGACAGGTCTAGAGCAGTACTTC.